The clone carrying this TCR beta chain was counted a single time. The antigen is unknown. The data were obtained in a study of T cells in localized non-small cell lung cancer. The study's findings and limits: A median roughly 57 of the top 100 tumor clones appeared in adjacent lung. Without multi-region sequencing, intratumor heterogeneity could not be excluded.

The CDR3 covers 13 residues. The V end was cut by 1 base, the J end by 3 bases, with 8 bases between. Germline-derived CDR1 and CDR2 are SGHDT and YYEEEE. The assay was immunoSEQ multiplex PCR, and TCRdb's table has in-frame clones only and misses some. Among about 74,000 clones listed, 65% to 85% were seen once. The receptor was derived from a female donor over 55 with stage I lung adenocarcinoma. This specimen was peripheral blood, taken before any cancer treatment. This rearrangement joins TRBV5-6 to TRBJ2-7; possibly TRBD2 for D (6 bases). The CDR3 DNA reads TGTGCCAGCAGCTTGTTGCGGGACTACGAGCAGTACTTC. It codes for CASSLLRDYEQYF.